The following is a T cell receptor beta chain sequence with its context. Data came from immunoSEQ multiplex PCR; TCRdb stores just in-frame clones and leaves some out. The data show fewer than 70,000 clones, approximately 85% seen once. This sample stems from a study of blood T cell repertoires in COVID-19. The CDR3 runs 14 residues. The V end was cut by 6 bases, the J end by 3 bases, with 13 bases between. CDR1 is SNHLY, CDR2 FYNNEI, per germline. Source material: peripheral blood. The TCR was taken from a man aged 45-60 years with acute or convalescent COVID-19. The rearrangement uses TRBV2 and TRBJ2-3, with D possibly being TRBD2 (7 bases). CDR3 protein: CASSRRGGTDTQYF. The DNA for the CDR3 is TGTGCCAGCAGCCGCAGGGGAGGGACAGATACGCAGTATTTT.